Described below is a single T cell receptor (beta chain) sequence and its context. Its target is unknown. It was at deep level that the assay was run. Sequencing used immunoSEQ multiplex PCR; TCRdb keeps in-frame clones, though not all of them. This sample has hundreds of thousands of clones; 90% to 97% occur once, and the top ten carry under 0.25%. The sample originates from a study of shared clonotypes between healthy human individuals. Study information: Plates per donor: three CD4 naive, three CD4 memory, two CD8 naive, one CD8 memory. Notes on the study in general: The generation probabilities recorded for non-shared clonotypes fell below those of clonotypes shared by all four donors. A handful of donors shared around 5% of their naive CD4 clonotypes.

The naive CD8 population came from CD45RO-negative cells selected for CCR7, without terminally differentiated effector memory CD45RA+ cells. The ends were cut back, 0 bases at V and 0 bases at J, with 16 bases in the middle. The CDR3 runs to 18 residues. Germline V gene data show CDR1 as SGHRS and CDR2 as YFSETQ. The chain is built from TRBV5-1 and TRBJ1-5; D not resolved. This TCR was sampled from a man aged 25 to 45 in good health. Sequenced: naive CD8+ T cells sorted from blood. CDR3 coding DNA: TGCGCCAGCAGCTTGGATAGGGCAGATTACTATAGCAATCAGCCCCAGCATTTT. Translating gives CASSLDRADYYSNQPQHF.